The source of this T cell receptor (beta chain) is a study of T cell changes during pregnancy in multiple sclerosis. Assay used: immunoSEQ multiplex PCR; TCRdb lists only in-frame clones, some missing. Counted here are some 64,000 clones, more than 85% occurring once; the ten biggest clones make up under 3%. Sequences were derived from peripheral blood, sampled in the first trimester of pregnancy. The clonotype comes from a female donor with multiple sclerosis, enrolled in a pregnancy study.

CDR3 sequence reads: CASSYPGDRTYEQYF. In nucleotides, the CDR3 is TGTGCCAGCAGTTACCCAGGTGACAGGACCTACGAGCAGTACTTC. The chain uses TRBV6-6 and TRBJ2-7, with a tentative D call TRBD1 (6 bases). This CDR3 contains 15 residues. Germline V gene data show CDR1 as MNHNY and CDR2 as SVGAGI (reference sequence). With 2 bases removed from V and 2 bases from J, the gap between germline ends came to 13 bases.